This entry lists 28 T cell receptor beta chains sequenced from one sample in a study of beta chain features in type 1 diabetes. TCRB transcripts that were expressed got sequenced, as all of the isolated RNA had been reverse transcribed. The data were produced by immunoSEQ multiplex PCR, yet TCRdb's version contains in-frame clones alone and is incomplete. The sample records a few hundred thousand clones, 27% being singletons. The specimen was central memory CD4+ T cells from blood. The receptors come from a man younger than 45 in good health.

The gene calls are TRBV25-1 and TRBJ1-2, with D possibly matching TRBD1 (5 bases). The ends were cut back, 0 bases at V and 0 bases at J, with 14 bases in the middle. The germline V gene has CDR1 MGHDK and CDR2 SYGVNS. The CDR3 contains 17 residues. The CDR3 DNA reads TGTGCCAGCAGTGAATATGGGGCAGCCCAAGCTAACTATGGCTACACCTTC. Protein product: CASSEYGAAQANYGYTF.

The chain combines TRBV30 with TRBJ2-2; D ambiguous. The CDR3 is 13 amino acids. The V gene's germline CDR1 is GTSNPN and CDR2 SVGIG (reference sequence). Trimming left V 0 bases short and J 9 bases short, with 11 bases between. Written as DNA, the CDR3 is TGTGCCTGGAGTGTCGCCCCCCCCCGGGAGCTGTTTTTT. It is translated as CAWSVAPPRELFF.

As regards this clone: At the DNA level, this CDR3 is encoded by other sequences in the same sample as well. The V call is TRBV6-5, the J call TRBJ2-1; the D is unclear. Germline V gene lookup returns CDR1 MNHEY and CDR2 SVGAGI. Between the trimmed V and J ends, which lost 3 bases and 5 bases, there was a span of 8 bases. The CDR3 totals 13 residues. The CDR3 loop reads CASSYYFNNEQFF. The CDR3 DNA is TGTGCCAGCAGTTATTACTTCAACAATGAGCAGTTCTTC.

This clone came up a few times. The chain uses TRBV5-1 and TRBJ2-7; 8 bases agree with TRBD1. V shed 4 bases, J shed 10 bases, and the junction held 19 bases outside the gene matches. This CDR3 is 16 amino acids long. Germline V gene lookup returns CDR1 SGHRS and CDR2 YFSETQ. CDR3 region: CASSQVPHDTGGGQYF. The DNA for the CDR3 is TGCGCCAGCAGCCAAGTACCCCACGATACAGGGGGTGGTCAGTACTTC.

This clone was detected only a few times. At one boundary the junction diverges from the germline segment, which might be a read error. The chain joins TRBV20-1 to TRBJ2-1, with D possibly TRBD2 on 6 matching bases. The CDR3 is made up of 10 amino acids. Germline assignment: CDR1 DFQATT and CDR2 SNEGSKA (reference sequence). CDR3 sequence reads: CSAPGRRELF. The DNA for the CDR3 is TGCAGTGCTCCTGGGCGCCGGGAGCTCTTC.

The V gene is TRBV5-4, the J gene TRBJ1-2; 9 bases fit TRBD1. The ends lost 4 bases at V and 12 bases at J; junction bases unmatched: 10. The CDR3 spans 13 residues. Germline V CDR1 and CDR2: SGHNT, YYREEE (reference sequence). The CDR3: CASSRPGTGLDTF. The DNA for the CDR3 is TGTGCCAGCAGCCGGCCCGGGACAGGGCTTGACACCTTC. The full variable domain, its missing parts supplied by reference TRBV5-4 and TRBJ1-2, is ETGVTQSPTHLIKTRGQQVTLRCSSQSGHNTVSWYQQALGQGPQFIFQYYREEENGRGNFPPRFSGLQFPNYSSELNVNALELDDSALYLCASSRPGTGLDTFGSGTRLTVV.

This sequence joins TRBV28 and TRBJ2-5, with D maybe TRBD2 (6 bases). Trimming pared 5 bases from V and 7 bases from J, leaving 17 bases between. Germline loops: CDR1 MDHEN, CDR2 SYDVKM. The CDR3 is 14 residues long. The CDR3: CASSPGGSLGTQYF. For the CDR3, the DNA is TGTGCCAGCAGTCCCGGAGGGTCCTTAGGGACCCAGTACTTC. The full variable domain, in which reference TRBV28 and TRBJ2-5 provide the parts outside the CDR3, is DVKVTQSSRYLVKRTGEKVFLECVQDMDHENMFWYRQDPGLGLRLIYFSYDVKMKEKGDIPEGYSVSREKKERFSLILESASTNQTSMYLCASSPGGSLGTQYFGPGTRLLVL.

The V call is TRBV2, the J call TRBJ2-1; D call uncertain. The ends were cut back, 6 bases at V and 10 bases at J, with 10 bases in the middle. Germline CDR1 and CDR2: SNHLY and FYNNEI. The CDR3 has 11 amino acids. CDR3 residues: CASSLLSEQFF. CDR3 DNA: TGTGCCAGCAGCCTACTTTCCGAGCAGTTCTTC. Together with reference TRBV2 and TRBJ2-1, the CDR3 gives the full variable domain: EPEVTQTPSHQVTQMGQEVILRCVPISNHLYFYWYRQILGQKVEFLVSFYNNEISEKSEIFDDQFSVERPDGSNFTLKIRSTKLEDSAMYFCASSLLSEQFFGPGTRLTVL.

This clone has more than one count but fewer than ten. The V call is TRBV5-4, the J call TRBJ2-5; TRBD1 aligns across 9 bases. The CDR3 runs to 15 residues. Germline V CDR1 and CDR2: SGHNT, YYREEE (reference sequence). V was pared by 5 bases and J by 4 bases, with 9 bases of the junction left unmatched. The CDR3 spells CASSPDRGKRETQYF. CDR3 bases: TGTGCCAGCAGTCCTGACAGGGGGAAACGAGAGACCCAGTACTTC.

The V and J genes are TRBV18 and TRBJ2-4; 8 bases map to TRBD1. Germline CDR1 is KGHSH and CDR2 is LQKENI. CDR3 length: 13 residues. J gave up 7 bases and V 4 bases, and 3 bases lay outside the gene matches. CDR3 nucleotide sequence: TGTGCCAGCTCACTTGGACAGGGCAACATTCAGTACTTC. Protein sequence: CASSLGQGNIQYF.

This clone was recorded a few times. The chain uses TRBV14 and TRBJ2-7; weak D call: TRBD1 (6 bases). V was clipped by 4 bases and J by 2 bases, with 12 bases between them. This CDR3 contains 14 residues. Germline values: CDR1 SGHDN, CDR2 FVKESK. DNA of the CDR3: TGTGCCAGCAGCCCTCAGACAGGAACCTACGAGCAGTACTTC. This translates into CASSPQTGTYEQYF.

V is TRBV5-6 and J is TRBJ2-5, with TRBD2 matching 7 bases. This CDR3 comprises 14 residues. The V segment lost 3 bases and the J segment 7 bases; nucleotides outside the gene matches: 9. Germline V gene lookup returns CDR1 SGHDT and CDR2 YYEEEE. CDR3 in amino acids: CASSSRDYLTTQYF. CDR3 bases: TGTGCCAGCAGCTCCCGGGACTACCTCACGACCCAGTACTTC. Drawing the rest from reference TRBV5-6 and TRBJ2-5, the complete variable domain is DAGVTQSPTHLIKTRGQQVTLRCSPKSGHDTVSWYQQALGQGPQFIFQYYEEEERQRGNFPDRFSGHQFPNYSSELNVNALLLGDSALYLCASSSRDYLTTQYFGPGTRLLVL.

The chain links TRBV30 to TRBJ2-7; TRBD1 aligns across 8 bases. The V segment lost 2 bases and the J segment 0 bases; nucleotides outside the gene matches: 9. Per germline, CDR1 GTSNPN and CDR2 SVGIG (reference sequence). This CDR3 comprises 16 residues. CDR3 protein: CAWSQAGGFPSYEQYF. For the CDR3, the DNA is TGTGCCTGGAGTCAAGCAGGGGGCTTTCCCTCCTACGAGCAGTACTTC.

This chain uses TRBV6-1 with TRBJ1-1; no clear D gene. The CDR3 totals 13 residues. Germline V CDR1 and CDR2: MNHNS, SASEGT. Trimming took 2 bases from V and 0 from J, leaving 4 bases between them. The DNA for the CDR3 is TGTGCCAGCAGTGAAACGGTGAACACTGAAGCTTTCTTT. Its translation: CASSETVNTEAFF.

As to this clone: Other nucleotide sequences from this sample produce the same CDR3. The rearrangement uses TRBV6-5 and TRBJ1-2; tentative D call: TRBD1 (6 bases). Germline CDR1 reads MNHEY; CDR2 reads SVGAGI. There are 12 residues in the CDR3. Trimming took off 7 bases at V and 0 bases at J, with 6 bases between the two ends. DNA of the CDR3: TGTGCCAGCAAGGGGGCTAACTATGGCTACACCTTC. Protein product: CASKGANYGYTF.

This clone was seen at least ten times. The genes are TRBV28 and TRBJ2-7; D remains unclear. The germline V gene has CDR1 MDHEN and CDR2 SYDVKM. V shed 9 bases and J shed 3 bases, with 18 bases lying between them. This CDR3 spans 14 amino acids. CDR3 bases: TGTGCCAGTCAACTGGCCAGTCTAGGCTACGAGCAGTACTTC. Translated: CASQLASLGYEQYF.

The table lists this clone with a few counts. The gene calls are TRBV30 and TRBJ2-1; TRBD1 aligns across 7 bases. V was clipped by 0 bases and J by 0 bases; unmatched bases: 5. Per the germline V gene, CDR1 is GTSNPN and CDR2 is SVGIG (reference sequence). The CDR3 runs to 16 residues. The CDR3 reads CAWSVRGLSSYNEQFF. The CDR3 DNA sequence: TGTGCCTGGAGTGTGAGGGGGCTAAGCTCCTACAATGAGCAGTTCTTC.

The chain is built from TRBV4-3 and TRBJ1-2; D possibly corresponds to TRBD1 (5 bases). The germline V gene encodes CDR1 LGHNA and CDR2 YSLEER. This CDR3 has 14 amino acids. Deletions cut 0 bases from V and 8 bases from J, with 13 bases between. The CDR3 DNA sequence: TGCGCCAGCAGCCAAGATTGGGGGTCTTCGGGCTACACCTTC. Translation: CASSQDWGSSGYTF.

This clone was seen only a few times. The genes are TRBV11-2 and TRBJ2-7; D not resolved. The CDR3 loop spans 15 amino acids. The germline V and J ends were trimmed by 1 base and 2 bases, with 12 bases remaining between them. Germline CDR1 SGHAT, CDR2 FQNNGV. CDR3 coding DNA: TGTGCCAGCAGCTTAGCCCTAGTCGGTACCTACGAGCAGTACTTC. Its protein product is CASSLALVGTYEQYF.

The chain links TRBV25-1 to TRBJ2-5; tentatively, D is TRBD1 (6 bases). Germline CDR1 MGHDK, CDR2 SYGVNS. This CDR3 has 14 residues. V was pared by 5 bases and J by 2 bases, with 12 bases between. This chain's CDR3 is CASSSGVGQETQYF. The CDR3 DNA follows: TGTGCCAGCAGTTCAGGGGTTGGGCAAGAGACCCAGTACTTC.

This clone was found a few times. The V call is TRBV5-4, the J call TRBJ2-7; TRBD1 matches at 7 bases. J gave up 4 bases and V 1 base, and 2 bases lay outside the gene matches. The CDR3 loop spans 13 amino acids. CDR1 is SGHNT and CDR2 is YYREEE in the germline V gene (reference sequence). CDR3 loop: CASSLNRGYEQYF. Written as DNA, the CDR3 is TGTGCCAGCAGCTTGAACAGGGGATACGAGCAGTACTTC.

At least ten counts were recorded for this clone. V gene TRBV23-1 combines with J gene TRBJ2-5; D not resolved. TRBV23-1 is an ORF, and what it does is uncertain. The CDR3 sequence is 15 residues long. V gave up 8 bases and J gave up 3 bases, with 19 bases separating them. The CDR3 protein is CASCLKPGKKETQYF. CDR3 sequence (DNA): TGCGCCAGCTGCCTTAAACCGGGTAAAAAAGAGACCCAGTACTTC.

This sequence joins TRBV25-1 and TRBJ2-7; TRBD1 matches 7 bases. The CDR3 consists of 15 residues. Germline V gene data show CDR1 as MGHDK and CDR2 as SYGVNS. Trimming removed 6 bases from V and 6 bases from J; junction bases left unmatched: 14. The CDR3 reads CASSQTSIQGSEQYF. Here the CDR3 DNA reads TGTGCCAGCAGCCAAACTTCAATACAGGGGAGCGAGCAGTACTTC.

DNA of the CDR3: TGTGCCAGCGCTGAACTAGCGGTGGCCGGGGAGCTGTTTTTT. Translated, it gives CASAELAVAGELFF. The V gene is TRBV7-2, the J gene TRBJ2-2; 8 bases fit TRBD2. Trimming at V came to 8 bases and at J to 6 bases, leaving 8 bases not matched to a gene. CDR3 length equals 14 residues. Germline assignment: CDR1 SGHTA and CDR2 FQGNSA.

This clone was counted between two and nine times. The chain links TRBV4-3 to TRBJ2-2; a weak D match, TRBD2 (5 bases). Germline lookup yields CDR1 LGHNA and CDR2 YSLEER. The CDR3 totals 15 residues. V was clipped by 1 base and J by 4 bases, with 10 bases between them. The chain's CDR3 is CASSQGELPTGELFF. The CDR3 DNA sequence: TGCGCCAGCAGCCAAGGGGAGTTACCCACCGGGGAGCTGTTTTTT.

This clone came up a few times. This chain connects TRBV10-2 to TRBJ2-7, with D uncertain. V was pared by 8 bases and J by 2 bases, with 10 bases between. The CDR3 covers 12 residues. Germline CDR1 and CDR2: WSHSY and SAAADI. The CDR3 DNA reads TGCGCCAGCCTTTCGGACGCCTACGAGCAGTACTTC. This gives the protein CASLSDAYEQYF.

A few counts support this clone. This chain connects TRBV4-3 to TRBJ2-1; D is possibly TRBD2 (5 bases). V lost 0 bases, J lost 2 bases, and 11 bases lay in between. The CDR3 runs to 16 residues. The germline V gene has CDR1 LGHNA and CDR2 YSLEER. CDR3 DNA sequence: TGCGCCAGCAGCCAAGATGGGTCCGGGGCCTACAATGAGCAGTTCTTC. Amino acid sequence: CASSQDGSGAYNEQFF.

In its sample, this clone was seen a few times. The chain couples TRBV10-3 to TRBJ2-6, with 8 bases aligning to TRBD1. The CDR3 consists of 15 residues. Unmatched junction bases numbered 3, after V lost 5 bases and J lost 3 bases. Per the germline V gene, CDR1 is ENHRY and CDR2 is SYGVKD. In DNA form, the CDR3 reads TGTGCCATCAGTACAGGGGGAGGTGGGGCCAACGTCCTGACTTTC. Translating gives CAISTGGGGANVLTF.